This TCR beta chain was observed in a study of identical twins. Study conclusions and caveats: Interpretation of the results relied on cross-sectional statistical analysis and not on following the same donors. While abundant cord blood beta clonotypes carried fewer insertions, memory repertoires showed no such pattern.

Only healthy Caucasians were enrolled as donors. With template switching, a universal primer site was added, and the cDNA carried unique molecular identifiers. One entry per CDR3 protein, called by TCRdb with MiXCR from the 5' RACE reads. The sample yields some 200,000 distinct CDR3 sequences, around 6.8% seen once. This clonotype has ten or more counts. The target antigen is unknown. The germline V and J ends were trimmed by 2 bases and 2 bases, with 18 bases remaining between them. There are 17 residues in the CDR3. CDR1 is SGHDN and CDR2 is FVKESK in the germline V gene. This same sample was also part of a study on yellow fever vaccine responses in identical twins.

The chain links TRBV14 to TRBJ2-5; maybe TRBD2 (6 bases). This receptor was identified in a woman between 18 and 30 years old in good health. Sequencing was performed on memory (CD45RO+) T cells sorted from blood. CDR3 sequence reads: CASSQLRRGLGQETQYF. As DNA, the CDR3 is TGTGCCAGCAGCCAACTCCGGCGGGGTCTGGGTCAAGAGACCCAGTACTTC.